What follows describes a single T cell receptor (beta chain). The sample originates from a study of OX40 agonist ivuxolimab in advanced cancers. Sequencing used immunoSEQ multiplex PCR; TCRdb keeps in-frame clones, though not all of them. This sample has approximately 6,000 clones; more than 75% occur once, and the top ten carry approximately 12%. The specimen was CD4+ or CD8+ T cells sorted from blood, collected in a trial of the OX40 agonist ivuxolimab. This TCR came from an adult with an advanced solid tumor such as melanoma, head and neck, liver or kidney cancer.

The CDR3 coding sequence is TGTGCCTGGAGTGTAACGTTGGCAGGGGGCGAGAATGGCTACACCTTC. It specifies CAWSVTLAGGENGYTF. This chain links TRBV30 with TRBJ1-2, with TRBD1 matching 8 bases. Germline V gene data show CDR1 as GTSNPN and CDR2 as SVGIG (reference sequence). The CDR3 totals 16 residues. The V gene end was trimmed by 0 bases and the J gene end by 6 bases; junction bases not matched to a gene: 12.